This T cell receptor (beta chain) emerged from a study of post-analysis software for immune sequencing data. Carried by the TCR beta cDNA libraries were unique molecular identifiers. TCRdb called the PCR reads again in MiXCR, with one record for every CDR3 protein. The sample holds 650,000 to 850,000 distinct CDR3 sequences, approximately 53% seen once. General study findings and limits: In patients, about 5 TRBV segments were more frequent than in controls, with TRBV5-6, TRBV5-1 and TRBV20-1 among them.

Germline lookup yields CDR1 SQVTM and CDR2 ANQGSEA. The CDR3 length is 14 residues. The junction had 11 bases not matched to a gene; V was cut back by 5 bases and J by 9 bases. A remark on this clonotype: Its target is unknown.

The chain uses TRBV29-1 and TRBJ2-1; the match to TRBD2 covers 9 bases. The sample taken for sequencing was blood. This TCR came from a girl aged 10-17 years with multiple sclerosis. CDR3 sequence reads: CSVFAMAGGREQFF. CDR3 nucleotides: TGCAGCGTTTTTGCCATGGCGGGAGGGCGTGAGCAGTTCTTC.